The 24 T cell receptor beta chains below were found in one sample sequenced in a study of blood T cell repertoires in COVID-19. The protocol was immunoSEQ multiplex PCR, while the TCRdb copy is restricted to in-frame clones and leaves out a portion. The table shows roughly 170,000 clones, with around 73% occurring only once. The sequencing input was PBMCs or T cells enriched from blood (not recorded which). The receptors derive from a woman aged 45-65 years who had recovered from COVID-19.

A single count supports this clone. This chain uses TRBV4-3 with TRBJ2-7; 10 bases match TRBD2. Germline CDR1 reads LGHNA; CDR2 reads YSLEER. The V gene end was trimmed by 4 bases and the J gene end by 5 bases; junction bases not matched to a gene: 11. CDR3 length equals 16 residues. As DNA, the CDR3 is TGCGCCAGCAGCCTCATTCCCGGGACTAGCGTCGACGAGCAGTACTTC. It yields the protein CASSLIPGTSVDEQYF.

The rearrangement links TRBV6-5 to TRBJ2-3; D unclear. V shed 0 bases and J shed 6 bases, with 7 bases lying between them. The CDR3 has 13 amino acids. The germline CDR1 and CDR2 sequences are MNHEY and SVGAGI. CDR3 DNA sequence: TGTGCCAGCAGTTACTCGAGGCTGGATACGCAGTATTTT. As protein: CASSYSRLDTQYF.

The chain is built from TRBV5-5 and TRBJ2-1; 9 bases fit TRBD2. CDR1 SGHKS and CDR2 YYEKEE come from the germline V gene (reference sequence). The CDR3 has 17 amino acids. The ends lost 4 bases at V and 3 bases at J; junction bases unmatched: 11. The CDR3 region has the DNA TGTGCCAGCAGCCTACTTCACCTAGCGGGAAACTACAATGAGCAGTTCTTC. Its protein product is CASSLLHLAGNYNEQFF.

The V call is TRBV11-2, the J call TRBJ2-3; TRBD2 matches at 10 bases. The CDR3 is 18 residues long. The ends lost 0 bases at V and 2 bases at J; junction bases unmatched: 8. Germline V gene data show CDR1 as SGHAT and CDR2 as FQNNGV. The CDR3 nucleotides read TGTGCCAGCAGCTTAGATCCTCGGACTAGCGGCTTCACAGATACGCAGTATTTT. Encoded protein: CASSLDPRTSGFTDTQYF.

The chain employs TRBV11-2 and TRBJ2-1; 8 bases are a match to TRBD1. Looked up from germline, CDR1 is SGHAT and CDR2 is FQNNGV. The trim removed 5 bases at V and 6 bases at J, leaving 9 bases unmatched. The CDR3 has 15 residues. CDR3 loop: CASSRPHTGGNEQFF. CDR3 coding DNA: TGTGCCAGCAGCCGCCCCCATACAGGGGGCAATGAGCAGTTCTTC.

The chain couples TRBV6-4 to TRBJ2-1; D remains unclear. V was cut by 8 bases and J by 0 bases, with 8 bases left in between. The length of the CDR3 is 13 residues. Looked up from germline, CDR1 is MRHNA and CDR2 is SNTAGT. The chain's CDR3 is CASAVSSYNEQFF. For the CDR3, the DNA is TGTGCCAGCGCTGTTAGCTCCTACAATGAGCAGTTCTTC.

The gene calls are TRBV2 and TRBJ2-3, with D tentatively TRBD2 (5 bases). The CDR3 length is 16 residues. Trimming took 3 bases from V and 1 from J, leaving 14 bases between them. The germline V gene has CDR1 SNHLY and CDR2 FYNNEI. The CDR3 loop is CASSDKGRGGTDTQYF. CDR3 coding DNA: TGTGCCAGCAGTGATAAAGGTCGGGGAGGCACAGATACGCAGTATTTT.

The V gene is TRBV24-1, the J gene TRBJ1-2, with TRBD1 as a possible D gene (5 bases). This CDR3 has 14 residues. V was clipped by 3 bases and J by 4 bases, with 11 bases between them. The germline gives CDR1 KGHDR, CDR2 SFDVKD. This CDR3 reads CATSDPTGPYGYTF. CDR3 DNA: TGTGCCACCAGTGATCCTACAGGACCCTATGGCTACACCTTC.

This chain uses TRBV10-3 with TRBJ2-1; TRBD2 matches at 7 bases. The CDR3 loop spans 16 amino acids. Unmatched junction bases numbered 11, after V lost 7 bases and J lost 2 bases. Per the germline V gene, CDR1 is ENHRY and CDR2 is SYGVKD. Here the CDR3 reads CAIMRAMSGTYNEQFF. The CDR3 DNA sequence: TGTGCCATCATGAGGGCTATGAGCGGGACCTACAATGAGCAGTTCTTC.

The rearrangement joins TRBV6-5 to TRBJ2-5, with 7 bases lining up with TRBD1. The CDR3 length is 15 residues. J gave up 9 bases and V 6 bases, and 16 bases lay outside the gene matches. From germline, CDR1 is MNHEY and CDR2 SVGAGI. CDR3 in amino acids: CASSPGGSGLLSQYF. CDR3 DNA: TGTGCCAGCAGCCCAGGGGGTTCGGGTTTGTTGTCCCAGTACTTC.

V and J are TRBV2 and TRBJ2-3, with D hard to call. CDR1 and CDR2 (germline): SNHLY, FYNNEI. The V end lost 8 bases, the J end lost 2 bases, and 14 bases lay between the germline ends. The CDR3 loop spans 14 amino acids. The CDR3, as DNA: TGTGCCAGCCACGCTTGGCAGTACACAGATACGCAGTATTTT. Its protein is CASHAWQYTDTQYF.

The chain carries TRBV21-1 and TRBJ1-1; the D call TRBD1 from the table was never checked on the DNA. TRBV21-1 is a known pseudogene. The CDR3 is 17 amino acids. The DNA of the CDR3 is TGTGCCAGCAGGCACAGGGGGACACGAGTAATAAACACTGAAGCTTTCTTT. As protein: CASRHRGTRVINTEAFF.

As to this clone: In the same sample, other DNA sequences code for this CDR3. CDR3 loop: CASSVQGYEQYF. In nucleotides, the CDR3 is TGTGCCAGCAGTGTACAGGGCTACGAGCAGTACTTC. This chain links TRBV2 with TRBJ2-7; D perhaps matches TRBD1 (6 bases). V was trimmed by 4 bases and J by 3 bases, leaving 7 bases between them. Looked up from germline, CDR1 is SNHLY and CDR2 is FYNNEI. The CDR3 runs to 12 residues.

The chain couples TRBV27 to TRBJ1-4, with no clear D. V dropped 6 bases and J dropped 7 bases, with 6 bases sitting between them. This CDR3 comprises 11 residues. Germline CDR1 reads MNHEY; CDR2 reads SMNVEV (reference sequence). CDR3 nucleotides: TGTGCCAGCAGGACGGGTGAAAAACTGTTTTTT. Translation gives CASRTGEKLFF. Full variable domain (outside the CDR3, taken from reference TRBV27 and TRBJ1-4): EAQVTQNPRYLITVTGKKLTVTCSQNMNHEYMSWYRQDPGLGLRQIYYSMNVEVTDKGDVPEGYKVSRKEKRNFPLILESPSPNQTSLYFCASRTGEKLFFGSGTQLSVL.

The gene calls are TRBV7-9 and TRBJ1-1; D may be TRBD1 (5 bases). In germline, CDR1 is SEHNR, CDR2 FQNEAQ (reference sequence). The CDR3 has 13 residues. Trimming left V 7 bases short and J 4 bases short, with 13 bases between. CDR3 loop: CASIMIGGTEAFF. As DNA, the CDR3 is TGTGCCAGCATCATGATCGGGGGCACTGAAGCTTTCTTT.

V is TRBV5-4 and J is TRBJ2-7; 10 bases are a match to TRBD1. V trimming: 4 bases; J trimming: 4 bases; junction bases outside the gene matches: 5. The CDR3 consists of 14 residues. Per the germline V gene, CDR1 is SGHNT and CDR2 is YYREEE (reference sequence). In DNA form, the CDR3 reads TGTGCCAGCAGCCAAGGGGGACAGGGGTACGAGCAGTACTTC. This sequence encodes CASSQGGQGYEQYF.

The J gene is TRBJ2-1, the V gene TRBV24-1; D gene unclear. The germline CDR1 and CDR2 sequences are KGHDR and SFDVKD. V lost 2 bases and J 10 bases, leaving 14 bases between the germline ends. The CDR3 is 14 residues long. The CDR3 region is CATSDSGRYGEQFF. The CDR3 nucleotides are TGTGCCACCAGTGATTCTGGCAGGTATGGGGAGCAGTTCTTC.

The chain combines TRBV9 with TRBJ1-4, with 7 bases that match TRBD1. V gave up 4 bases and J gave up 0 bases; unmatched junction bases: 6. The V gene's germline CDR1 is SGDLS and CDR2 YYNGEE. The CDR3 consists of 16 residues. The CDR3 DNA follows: TGTGCCAGCAGCTCAGGACAGGTTGCAACTAATGAAAAACTGTTTTTT. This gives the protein CASSSGQVATNEKLFF. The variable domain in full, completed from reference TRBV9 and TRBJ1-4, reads DSGVTQTPKHLITATGQRVTLRCSPRSGDLSVYWYQQSLDQGLQFLIQYYNGEERAKGNILERFSAQQFPDLHSELNLSSLELGDSALYFCASSSGQVATNEKLFFGSGTQLSVL.

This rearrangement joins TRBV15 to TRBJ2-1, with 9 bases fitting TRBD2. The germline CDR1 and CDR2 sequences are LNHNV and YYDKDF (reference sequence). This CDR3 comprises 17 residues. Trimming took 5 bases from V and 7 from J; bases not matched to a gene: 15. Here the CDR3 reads CATSPPLGTSRGNEQFF. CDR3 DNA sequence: TGTGCCACCAGCCCGCCCCTGGGGACTAGCAGGGGGAATGAGCAGTTCTTC.

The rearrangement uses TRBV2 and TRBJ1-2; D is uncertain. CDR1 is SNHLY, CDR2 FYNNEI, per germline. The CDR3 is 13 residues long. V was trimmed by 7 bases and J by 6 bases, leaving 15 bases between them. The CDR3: CASTGGRWNGYTF. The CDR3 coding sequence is TGTGCCAGCACGGGAGGGAGGTGGAATGGCTACACCTTC.

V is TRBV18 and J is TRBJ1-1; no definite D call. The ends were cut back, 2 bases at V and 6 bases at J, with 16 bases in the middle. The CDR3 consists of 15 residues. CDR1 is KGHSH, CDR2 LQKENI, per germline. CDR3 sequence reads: CASSPVARIAAEAFF. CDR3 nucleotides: TGTGCCAGCTCACCAGTCGCGAGAATAGCTGCTGAAGCTTTCTTT. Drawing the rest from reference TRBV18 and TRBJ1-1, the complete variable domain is NAGVMQNPRHLVRRRGQEARLRCSPMKGHSHVYWYRQLPEEGLKFMVYLQKENIIDESGMPKERFSAEFPKEGPSILRIQQVVRGDSAAYFCASSPVARIAAEAFFGQGTRLTVV.

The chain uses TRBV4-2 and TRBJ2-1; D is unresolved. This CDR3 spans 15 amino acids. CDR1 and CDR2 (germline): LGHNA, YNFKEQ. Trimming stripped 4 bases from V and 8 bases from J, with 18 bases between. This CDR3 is CASSPSAPPLDEQFF. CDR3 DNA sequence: TGTGCCAGCAGCCCCTCGGCCCCCCCGCTAGATGAGCAGTTCTTC.

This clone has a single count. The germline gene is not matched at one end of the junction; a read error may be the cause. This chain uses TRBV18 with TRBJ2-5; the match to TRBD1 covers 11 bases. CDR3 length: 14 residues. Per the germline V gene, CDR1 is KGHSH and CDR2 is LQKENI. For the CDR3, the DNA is TGTGCCAGCTCCGGGACAGGGGGAGCCTTGGACTTGGACTTC. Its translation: CASSGTGGALDLDF.

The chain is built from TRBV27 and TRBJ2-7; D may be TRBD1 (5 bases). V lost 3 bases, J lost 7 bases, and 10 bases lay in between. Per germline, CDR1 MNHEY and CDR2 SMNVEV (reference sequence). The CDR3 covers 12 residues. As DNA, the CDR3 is TGTGCCAGCAGTTTTCTGGGGCGAGAGCAGTACTTC. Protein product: CASSFLGREQYF.